Shown below are 30 T cell receptor beta chains from a single sample sequenced in a study of molecular identifiers for immune sequencing clone quantification. TCRdb independently ran MiXCR on the PCR reads; one entry per CDR3 protein. The profile shows some 680,000 distinct CDR3 sequences, about 25% of them singletons. The sequenced sample consisted of naive CD8+ T cells from blood, with Jurkat cell RNA spiked in. Subset indicated: FACS-sorted CD8+CD4-CCR7+CD45RA+ naive T cells. These receptors originate from a human donor in good health. Some libraries in this study had Jurkat cell RNA spiked in.

This clonotype was counted ten times or more. J is TRBJ1-5 and V is TRBV5-1, with D hard to call. CDR3 length equals 13 residues. With 2 bases removed from V and 7 bases from J, the gap between germline ends came to 10 bases. Looked up from germline, CDR1 is SGHRS and CDR2 is YFSETQ. CDR3 loop: CASSFDEGQPQHF. As DNA, the CDR3 is TGCGCCAGCAGCTTTGACGAAGGGCAGCCCCAGCATTTT.

In this sample, this clonotype turned up many times. The rearrangement links TRBV6-5 to TRBJ1-1; 7 nucleotides align to TRBD1. The CDR3 runs 16 residues. Per germline, CDR1 MNHEY and CDR2 SVGAGI. The V gene end was trimmed by 6 bases and the J gene end by 3 bases; junction bases not matched to a gene: 13. This chain's CDR3 is CASRGDGTVEYTEAFF. The CDR3 nucleotides read TGTGCCAGCAGAGGAGATGGGACAGTCGAGTACACTGAAGCTTTCTTT.

This clonotype was found many times. This chain connects TRBV5-5 to TRBJ2-7; D unclear. Trimming took off 0 bases at V and 0 bases at J, with 10 bases between the two ends. CDR1 is SGHKS, CDR2 YYEKEE, per germline (reference sequence). The CDR3 runs 15 residues. CDR3: CASSLEGGSSYEQYF. The CDR3 nucleotides read TGTGCCAGCAGCTTGGAGGGCGGTAGCTCCTACGAGCAGTACTTC. The full variable domain, rest sourced from reference TRBV5-5 and TRBJ2-7, is DAGVTQSPTHLIKTRGQQVTLRCSPISGHKSVSWYQQVLGQGPQFIFQYYEKEERGRGNFPDRFSARQFPNYSSELNVNALLLGDSALYLCASSLEGGSSYEQYFGPGTRLTVT.

This clonotype was detected many times. This chain links TRBV29-1 with TRBJ2-1, with 8 bases matching TRBD2. The CDR3 runs to 13 residues. V dropped 7 bases and J dropped 13; count of bases not matched to a gene: 15. Germline loops: CDR1 SQVTM, CDR2 ANQGSEA. The CDR3 sequence is CSADGVSGMSQFF. CDR3 bases: TGCAGCGCAGATGGGGTTAGCGGGATGAGTCAGTTCTTC.

This clonotype was counted ten times or more. The V call is TRBV5-6, the J call TRBJ2-1; weak D call: TRBD2 (6 bases). With 3 bases removed from V and 4 bases from J, the gap between germline ends came to 17 bases. The CDR3 runs to 16 residues. Germline-derived CDR1 and CDR2 are SGHDT and YYEEEE. CDR3 protein: CASSSLTRPPYNEQFF. CDR3 sequence (DNA): TGTGCCAGCAGCTCCCTGACTAGACCTCCTTACAATGAGCAGTTCTTC.

The rearrangement joins TRBV29-1 to TRBJ2-1, with 8 bases fitting TRBD1. This CDR3 region has 11 residues. Trimming removed 6 bases from V and 7 bases from J; junction bases left unmatched: 2. Germline V gene data show CDR1 as SQVTM and CDR2 as ANQGSEA. CDR3 protein: CSVYRGNEQFF. The CDR3 bases are TGCAGCGTCTACAGGGGGAATGAGCAGTTCTTC.

The table lists this clonotype with many counts. The chain combines TRBV24-1 with TRBJ2-6; tentative D call: TRBD2 (6 bases). Germline V gene lookup returns CDR1 KGHDR and CDR2 SFDVKD. The CDR3 spans 16 residues. The V end was cut by 2 bases, the J end by 4 bases, with 11 bases between. The CDR3 bases are TGTGCCACCAGTGATTCCGGGGGTTCAGGGGCCAACGTCCTGACTTTC. It specifies CATSDSGGSGANVLTF.

In this sample, this clonotype turned up a few times. This may arise from a read error, as a much more abundant clone is one base away. The chain employs TRBV10-3 and TRBJ2-7, with D unresolved. The V end lost 1 base, the J end lost 6 bases, and 4 bases lay between the germline ends. The length of the CDR3 is 11 residues. Germline CDR1 and CDR2: ENHRY and SYGVKD. The CDR3 coding sequence is TGTGCCATCAGTGAGTACGGCGAGCAGTACTTC. Translation gives CAISEYGEQYF.

On this clonotype itself: A single base separates this from a much larger clone, so it may be a read error. The CDR3 coding sequence is TGCAGTGCTGAAGGGGGGCAAACGAATCGGCCCCAGCATTTT. It yields the protein CSAEGGQTNRPQHF. J is TRBJ1-5 and V is TRBV20-1, with D perhaps TRBD1 (6 bases). The CDR3 covers 14 residues. From germline, CDR1 is DFQATT and CDR2 SNEGSKA (reference sequence).

This clonotype was seen repeatedly, ten times or more. The chain is built from TRBV9 and TRBJ1-5; D is ambiguous. V was clipped by 0 bases and J by 5 bases, with 12 bases between them. Germline V lookup: CDR1 SGDLS, CDR2 YYNGEE. The CDR3 spans 15 residues. CDR3 sequence reads: CASSVDGRADQPQHF. In DNA, the CDR3 is TGTGCCAGCAGCGTAGATGGGAGAGCTGATCAGCCCCAGCATTTT. The full variable domain, its missing parts supplied by reference TRBV9 and TRBJ1-5, is DSGVTQTPKHLITATGQRVTLRCSPRSGDLSVYWYQQSLDQGLQFLIQYYNGEERAKGNILERFSAQQFPDLHSELNLSSLELGDSALYFCASSVDGRADQPQHFGDGTRLSIL.

This clonotype was observed a few times. V gene TRBV4-3 combines with J gene TRBJ1-1; D possibly corresponds to TRBD1 (6 bases). The CDR3 contains 17 residues. The V gene's germline CDR1 is LGHNA and CDR2 YSLEER. Trimming took 3 bases from V and 1 from J, leaving 18 bases between them. The CDR3 sequence: CASSQDVGTSTNTEAFF. CDR3 bases: TGCGCCAGCAGCCAGGACGTCGGGACAAGTACGAACACTGAAGCTTTCTTT.

This clonotype has ten or more counts. V and J are TRBV5-6 and TRBJ2-2, with D perhaps TRBD2 (5 bases). Germline V gene sequence: CDR1 SGHDT, CDR2 YYEEEE. V lost 0 bases and J lost 4, with 13 bases in between. CDR3 size: 16 residues. This CDR3 is CASSLDRRGLTGELFF. The DNA for the CDR3 is TGTGCCAGCAGCTTGGACCGGCGAGGGCTCACCGGGGAGCTGTTTTTT. Drawing the rest from reference TRBV5-6 and TRBJ2-2, the complete variable domain is DAGVTQSPTHLIKTRGQQVTLRCSPKSGHDTVSWYQQALGQGPQFIFQYYEEEERQRGNFPDRFSGHQFPNYSSELNVNALLLGDSALYLCASSLDRRGLTGELFFGEGSRLTVL.

This clonotype was seen at least ten times. This rearrangement joins TRBV28 to TRBJ2-7, with D perhaps matching TRBD1 (6 bases). The CDR3 extends over 13 amino acids. Trimming pared 6 bases from V and 2 bases from J, leaving 11 bases between. Germline V lookup: CDR1 MDHEN, CDR2 SYDVKM. CDR3 region: CASRPGTPYEQYF. The CDR3 region has the DNA TGTGCCAGCAGACCCGGGACACCCTACGAGCAGTACTTC.

The table lists this clonotype with a few counts. The chain recombines TRBV6-5 with TRBJ2-7; D tentatively reads TRBD1 or TRBD2 (5 bases each). Germline V CDR1 and CDR2: MNHEY, SVGAGI. The V end was cut by 2 bases, the J end by 2 bases, with 10 bases between. This CDR3 has 14 residues. The DNA for the CDR3 is TGTGCCAGCAGTTACGGTGGGACCACCTACGAGCAGTACTTC. Amino acids: CASSYGGTTYEQYF.

Points on this clonotype: Given a much more abundant clone one base away, this may be a read error. The V and J genes are TRBV20-1 and TRBJ2-2, with D possibly TRBD1 on 5 matching bases. The V end was cut by 1 base, the J end by 7 bases, with 13 bases between. Germline V gives CDR1 DFQATT, CDR2 SNEGSKA (reference sequence). This CDR3 is 14 amino acids long. CDR3 DNA: TGCAGTGCTAGAGGTCCAGGGTTGAGCGGGGAGCTGTTTTTT. Encoded protein: CSARGPGLSGELFF.

This clonotype was seen repeatedly, ten times or more. This chain uses TRBV6-5 with TRBJ2-7; D possibly matches TRBD1 or TRBD2 (5 bases each). V lost 2 bases and J lost 4, with 12 bases in between. Germline CDR1 and CDR2: MNHEY and SVGAGI. There are 14 residues in the CDR3. The CDR3 region has the DNA TGTGCCAGCAGTTACATGGGGGAGTTGTACGAGCAGTACTTC. Residues: CASSYMGELYEQYF.

Remarks on this clonotype: The conserved phenylalanine or tryptophan normally closing the CDR3 is absent here, so this likely arose from a read error. The chain carries TRBV15 and TRBJ2-1; the match to TRBD2 covers 10 bases. V lost 9 bases, J lost 7 bases, and 18 bases stayed unmatched. The CDR3 has 17 amino acids. Germline lookup yields CDR1 LNHNV and CDR2 YYDKDF (reference sequence). The CDR3 loop reads CATRGVLELAGENEQFL. CDR3 DNA: TGTGCCACACGGGGGGTTCTCGAGCTAGCGGGAGAAAATGAGCAGTTCCTC.

This clonotype came up a few times. This rearrangement joins TRBV9 to TRBJ2-7; TRBD1 matches 9 bases. This CDR3 comprises 14 residues. CDR1 and CDR2 (germline): SGDLS, YYNGEE. V lost 0 bases to trimming and J lost 3 bases; unmatched junction nucleotides: 1. CDR3 region: CASSVGGQGYEQYF. The DNA of the CDR3 is TGTGCCAGCAGCGTAGGGGGACAGGGCTACGAGCAGTACTTC. Variable domain in full (rest from reference TRBV9 and TRBJ2-7): DSGVTQTPKHLITATGQRVTLRCSPRSGDLSVYWYQQSLDQGLQFLIQYYNGEERAKGNILERFSAQQFPDLHSELNLSSLELGDSALYFCASSVGGQGYEQYFGPGTRLTVT.

There are a few counts of this clonotype. V gene TRBV7-9 combines with J gene TRBJ2-7; 8 bases are shared with TRBD1. The CDR3 is 15 residues long. The ends lost 5 bases at V and 3 bases at J; junction bases unmatched: 9. CDR1 and CDR2 from the germline V gene are SEHNR and FQNEAQ (reference sequence). CDR3 loop: CASSGGGQGSYEQYF. The CDR3 region has the DNA TGTGCCAGCAGCGGAGGAGGACAGGGAAGCTACGAGCAGTACTTC.

This clonotype was counted at least ten times. The rearrangement joins TRBV9 to TRBJ2-2, with 7 bases that match TRBD2. The CDR3 spans 18 residues. The junction had 10 bases not matched to a gene; V was cut back by 2 bases and J by 0 bases. CDR1 and CDR2 from the germline V gene are SGDLS and YYNGEE. CDR3: CASSVSQLAVANTGELFF. In nucleotides, the CDR3 is TGTGCCAGCAGCGTTTCCCAGCTAGCGGTCGCGAACACCGGGGAGCTGTTTTTT.

This clonotype has more than one count but fewer than ten. The genes are TRBV27 and TRBJ2-7; D call uncertain. V shed 8 bases and J shed 0 bases, with 14 bases lying between them. CDR3 size: 14 residues. Germline-derived CDR1 and CDR2 are MNHEY and SMNVEV (reference sequence). The CDR3 DNA is TGTGCCAGCGCCCGGCGATTAATCTCCTACGAGCAGTACTTC. Translated: CASARRLISYEQYF.

This clonotype was seen more than once but under ten times. The rearrangement links TRBV27 to TRBJ2-7; weak D call: TRBD2 (5 bases). Germline lookup yields CDR1 MNHEY and CDR2 SMNVEV (reference sequence). V lost 2 bases, J lost 5 bases, and 13 bases lay in between. The CDR3 consists of 14 residues. The CDR3 bases are TGTGCCAGCAGTTTACTAGGGAGAGGCCACGAGCAGTACTTC. It translates to CASSLLGRGHEQYF.

This clonotype occurred a few times. The chain has TRBV12-3 or TRBV12-4 and TRBJ1-1, with 9 bases lining up with TRBD1. V shed 7 bases, J shed 5 bases, and the junction held 17 bases outside the gene matches. The CDR3 is 17 residues long. The CDR3 sequence is CASNSNRTGVLLTEAFF. CDR3 DNA sequence: TGTGCCAGCAACTCAAATCGGACAGGGGTTTTACTTACTGAAGCTTTCTTT.

This clonotype was seen at least ten times. V gene TRBV7-6 combines with J gene TRBJ2-7; D assignment may be TRBD1 or TRBD2 (6 bases each). This CDR3 is 12 amino acids long. Germline CDR1 SGHVS, CDR2 FNYEAQ. V dropped 5 bases and J dropped 6 bases, with 11 bases sitting between them. CDR3 in amino acids: CASSKGGGEQYF. The CDR3 DNA reads TGTGCCAGCAGCAAAGGGGGAGGCGAGCAGTACTTC.

This clonotype was recorded at least ten times. The DNA of the CDR3 is TGTGCCAGCAGCTTAGTAGGAGTCCAGGGGGCACGGGAGCAGTACTTC. This gives the protein CASSLVGVQGAREQYF. The rearrangement links TRBV13 to TRBJ2-7; 8 nucleotides match TRBD1. The CDR3 totals 16 residues. CDR1 and CDR2 (germline): PRHDT, FYEKMQ (reference sequence). Trimming cost V 1 base and J 7 bases; bases outside gene matches: 12. Full variable domain (missing parts from reference TRBV13 and TRBJ2-7): AAGVIQSPRHLIKEKRETATLKCYPIPRHDTVYWYQQGPGQDPQFLISFYEKMQSDKGSIPDRFSAQQFSDYHSELNMSSLELGDSALYFCASSLVGVQGAREQYFGPGTRLTVT.

This clonotype has just a few counts. The chain links TRBV19 to TRBJ1-1, with unresolved D. The V and J ends lost 0 bases and 10 bases respectively, with 6 bases between them. Germline loops: CDR1 LNHDA, CDR2 SQIVND (reference sequence). This CDR3 has 11 residues. The CDR3 spells CASSIDQGAFF. DNA for the CDR3: TGTGCCAGTAGTATAGATCAAGGAGCTTTCTTT.

Regarding this clonotype: The germline gene is not matched at one end of the junction; a read error may be the cause. This chain uses TRBV7-6 with TRBJ2-3; possibly TRBD1 or TRBD2 for D (5 bases each). The CDR3 contains 14 residues. Germline CDR1 reads SGHVS; CDR2 reads FNYEAQ. The CDR3 spells CASSLAGPTDTRYF. CDR3 nucleotide sequence: TGTGCCAGCAGCTTAGCGGGACCCACAGATACGCGGTATTTT.

Concerning this clonotype itself: A clone one base away is much larger, so this may be a read error. This chain connects TRBV7-9 to TRBJ2-3; D tentatively fits TRBD1 or TRBD2 (5 bases each). Germline V CDR1 and CDR2: SEHNR, FQNEAQ (reference sequence). This CDR3 has 16 amino acids. V was pared by 1 base and J by 5 bases, with 16 bases between. This CDR3 is CASSLETAEGRDTQYF. In nucleotides, the CDR3 is TGTGCCAGCAGCTTAGAAACAGCCGAGGGGAGAGATACGCAGTATTTT.

This chain links TRBV27 with TRBJ1-6; TRBD1 matches 9 bases. CDR3 length equals 14 residues. The germline V gene encodes CDR1 MNHEY and CDR2 SMNVEV (reference sequence). With V trimmed by 5 bases and J by 8 bases, 4 bases remained unmatched. The CDR3 nucleotides read TGTGCCAGCAGTCCCGGGACAGGGCATTCACCCCTCCACTTT. Amino acids: CASSPGTGHSPLHF.

Comments on this clonotype: A read error may account for a junction end that differs from germline. The chain is built from TRBV5-1 and TRBJ2-1; possible D gene TRBD2, 7 bases. This CDR3 is 15 amino acids long. Germline V gene lookup returns CDR1 SGHRS and CDR2 YFSETQ. The CDR3 coding sequence is TGCGCCAGCAGCTTTAGGTGGGGGGGCCAGGAGGAGCAGGTCTTC. Protein product: CASSFRWGGQEEQVF. Together with reference TRBV5-1 and TRBJ2-1, the CDR3 gives the full variable domain: KAGVTQTPRYLIKTRGQQVTLSCSPISGHRSVSWYQQTPGQGLQFLFEYFSETQRNKGNFPGRFSGRQFSNSRSEMNVSTLELGDSALYLCASSFRWGGQEEQVFGPGTRLTVL.